The 12 T cell receptor beta chains reported below all come from one sample, sequenced in a study of blood T cell repertoires in COVID-19. Sequenced by immunoSEQ multiplex PCR; TCRdb stores in-frame clones only, minus some. The sample shows 200,000 to 300,000 clones, roughly 90% of them seen only once. Source material: peripheral blood. The origin of the receptors is a human donor in a cohort sampled during active COVID-19.

On this clone itself: The junction departs from germline at one end; a sequencing error may be responsible. This chain joins TRBV5-1 and TRBJ1-2, with 7 bases matching TRBD1. This CDR3 has 14 amino acids. Germline CDR1 reads SGHRS; CDR2 reads YFSETQ. The CDR3 DNA reads as TGCGCCAGCAGGGTGGGACAGACTAATTATGGCTACACCTTC. This gives the protein CASRVGQTNYGYTF.

This sequence joins TRBV28 and TRBJ1-1, with unresolved D. Germline lookup yields CDR1 MDHEN and CDR2 SYDVKM. The V and J ends lost 2 bases and 4 bases respectively, with 11 bases between them. This CDR3 is built from 14 residues. The CDR3 here is CASSLPLGVTEAFF. The CDR3 nucleotides read TGTGCCAGCAGTTTACCCCTCGGGGTCACTGAAGCTTTCTTT.

This chain joins TRBV6-5 and TRBJ1-2, with unresolved D. In germline, CDR1 is MNHEY, CDR2 SVGAGI. The CDR3 has 13 amino acids. Trimming removed 5 bases from V and 4 bases from J, with 11 bases in between. The CDR3 bases are TGTGCCAGCAGTCAAAGGGAGATCTATGGCTACACCTTC. Translation gives CASSQREIYGYTF.

The CDR3 region has the DNA TGTGCCAGCTCACCACGTTCATTAGGGACAGTCGGCGGGGGCTACACCTTC. Amino acid sequence: CASSPRSLGTVGGGYTF. The chain is built from TRBV18 and TRBJ1-2; 7 positions match TRBD1. CDR1 is KGHSH and CDR2 is LQKENI in the germline V gene. This CDR3 is built from 17 residues. The J segment lost 8 bases and the V segment lost 1 base, leaving 16 bases of the junction unmatched.

The rearrangement links TRBV19 to TRBJ2-7; 13 positions match TRBD2. Germline V gene lookup returns CDR1 LNHDA and CDR2 SQIVND (reference sequence). J gave up 3 bases and V 5 bases, and 4 bases lay outside the gene matches. This CDR3 contains 15 residues. The CDR3 DNA follows: TGTGCCAGTAGTTCCCGACTAGCGGGAGGCTACGAGCAGTACTTC. This gives the protein CASSSRLAGGYEQYF.

Ten or more counts support this clone. This sample includes further DNA sequences coding for the same CDR3. The chain recombines TRBV3-1 (or the pseudogene TRBV3-2) with TRBJ2-3; weak D call: TRBD2 (6 bases). V lost 1 base and J 2 bases, leaving 25 bases between the germline ends. Germline V gene data show CDR1 as LGHDT and CDR2 as YNNKEL (reference sequence). The CDR3 covers 20 residues. CDR3 protein: CASSQVLPYQGGGNTDTQYF. For the CDR3, the DNA is TGTGCCAGCAGCCAAGTTCTGCCTTACCAGGGAGGCGGAAACACAGATACGCAGTATTTT.

This clone was recorded only once. The chain links TRBV9 to TRBJ2-2; 12 nucleotides line up with TRBD2. V shed 0 bases, J shed 6 bases, and the junction held 12 bases outside the gene matches. The CDR3 has 19 amino acids. Germline CDR1 reads SGDLS; CDR2 reads YYNGEE. This CDR3 reads CASSVGPSGRAVSAGELFF. The CDR3 nucleotides are TGTGCCAGCAGCGTAGGGCCTAGCGGGAGGGCCGTCTCGGCCGGGGAGCTGTTTTTT.

The rearrangement uses TRBV7-2 and TRBJ2-7, with D possibly TRBD2 on 5 matching bases. CDR1 is SGHTA and CDR2 is FQGNSA in the germline V gene. V was shortened by 4 bases and J by 2 bases, with 15 bases between the two germline ends. This CDR3 is built from 15 residues. CDR3 DNA: TGTGCCAGCAGCTCCCGGGGTGGGAATACCTACGAGCAGTACTTC. It translates to CASSSRGGNTYEQYF.

The chain combines TRBV7-3 with TRBJ2-7, with D possibly matching TRBD2 (5 bases). Trimming pared 5 bases from V and 2 bases from J, leaving 16 bases between. The CDR3 is made up of 15 amino acids. Germline CDR1 is SGHTA and CDR2 is FQGTGA. In DNA form, the CDR3 reads TGTGCCAGCAGCCTAGGTGGAGGCGGTACCTACGAGCAGTACTTC. This translates into CASSLGGGGTYEQYF.

The gene calls are TRBV12-3 or TRBV12-4 and TRBJ2-7; 8 positions match TRBD2. CDR3 length: 13 residues. The junction had 3 bases not matched to a gene; V was cut back by 6 bases and J by 2 bases. DNA for the CDR3: TGTGCCAGCAGCCGGGGGGGAACCTACGAGCAGTACTTC. Protein product: CASSRGGTYEQYF.

The J gene is TRBJ2-7, the V gene TRBV6-2 or TRBV6-3, with 7 bases lining up with TRBD1. CDR3 size: 18 residues. The germline gives CDR1 MNHEY, CDR2 SVGEGT. After removal of 5 bases from V and 2 bases from J, the junction contained 18 bases not matched to a gene. Here the CDR3 DNA reads TGTGCCAGCAGTATCCAAGGGACAGCTCGACCAGTACCCTACGAGCAGTACTTC. This translates into CASSIQGTARPVPYEQYF.

This sequence joins TRBV4-3 and TRBJ1-1; D perhaps matches TRBD1 (6 bases). Looked up from germline, CDR1 is LGHNA and CDR2 is YSLEER. The CDR3 spans 15 residues. V was cut by 4 bases and J by 3 bases, with 15 bases left in between. The CDR3 bases are TGCGCCAGCAGCCCCGGGGACAATTTGGACACTGAAGCTTTCTTT. As protein: CASSPGDNLDTEAFF.